This T cell receptor beta chain was identified in a study of OX40 agonist ivuxolimab in advanced cancers. About the investigation overall: Ivuxolimab was an agonistic, fully human IgG2 monoclonal antibody directed against OX40 (CD134), a costimulatory receptor. Intravenous ivuxolimab was administered to patients every 2 weeks at six dose levels: 0.01, 0.1, 0.3, 1.5, 3 and 10 mg/kg. Of the roughly 54 dose-escalation patients, hepatocellular carcinoma was present in about 19, melanoma in approximately 15, renal cell carcinoma in 9 and head and neck cancer in 9. In the dose-escalation cohort, 82.7% of patients were male, and the mean age was 60 years with a range of roughly 23 to 79. Patients were allowed to have had prior anti-PD-1, anti-PD-L1 or anti-CTLA-4 therapy, and approximately 43% of the dose-escalation patients had previously received checkpoint inhibitors. Partial responses were achieved by three dose-escalation patients, of whom one had hepatocellular carcinoma and two had cutaneous melanoma. The purpose of peripheral TCRbeta sequencing was to test whether ivuxolimab changed TCR sequence diversity and led to clonal T-cell expansion. The monotherapy dose-escalation portion (N of about 47 patients) of the phase I ivuxolimab trial is reported in the paper.

What the research found in general, with its limitations: At doses of 0.1 to 3.0 mg/kg, clonal expansion of both CD4+ and CD8+ T cells in blood was seen between baseline and week 6. Low levels of normalized T-cell clonal expansion were also shown by some nonresponding patients. The antigen specificity of the peripheral T cells that underwent clonal expansion was not determined. In the 0.1-3.0 mg/kg groups, partial responders had among the lowest normalized peripheral clonal expansion, particularly in CD8+ T cells. After ivuxolimab, more expanded clones were found on average in CD8+ T cells than in CD4+ T cells.

Patients with autoimmune disease history or receiving systemic immunosuppression were excluded from the trial. Peripheral blood for TCR sequencing was drawn from every dose cohort at baseline, at cycle 4 day 1 and at cycle 7 day 1. The samples were taken from a phase I, first-in-human, multicenter, open-label dose-escalation trial of ivuxolimab. Adults with locally advanced or metastatic melanoma, renal cell carcinoma, hepatocellular carcinoma or head and neck squamous cell carcinoma were enrolled in the trial. Before TCR sequencing, CD4+ and CD8+ T cells were separately sorted from peripheral blood. Taken from cysteine to phenylalanine, the CDR3 has 12 residues. CDR3 DNA only is kept here, 36 bases in frame from base 1. CDR1 and CDR2, looked up from the germline V gene (reference sequence), are SGHNT and YYREEE. Trimming removed 1 base from V and 7 bases from J, leaving 6 bases between the germline ends.

To sequence the TCRbeta CDR3 region, genomic DNA was isolated from the sorted cells. The immunoSEQ Assay was used to sequence the TCRbeta CDR3 regions. The table comes from immuneACCESS by way of TCRdb, which keeps in-frame sequences with V and J called. Part of the clones is missing from these tables; in studies checked, under half for an unresolved V gene and the rest for unknown reasons. A total of some 38,000 clones appear in this sample, about 90% of them only once. The ten largest clones take up about 20% of the sample. Of note for this clone: What this receptor recognizes is not known. The input lacks base qualities; no much larger clone sits a single base away.

The chain was built from TRBV5-4 and TRBJ2-1; no D gene can be assigned with confidence. The starting material was CD4+ or CD8+ T cells sorted from blood, obtained in a trial of the OX40 agonist ivuxolimab. The sequence was obtained from an adult with an advanced solid tumor such as melanoma, head and neck, liver or kidney cancer. The CDR3 region reads CASSLFGNEQFF. Read as DNA, the sequence is TGTGCCAGCAGCTTGTTTGGGAATGAGCAGTTCTTC.